This T cell receptor beta chain was observed in a study of cytomegalovirus exposure and HLA in healthy donors. Study information: The 130 or so validation repertoires and the 666 first-cohort repertoires shared a platform, a later analysis reported. Findings and limits, study-wide: The authors confirmed in vitro that three CMV-associated chains were specific for CMV antigens. Most observed TCR sequences were rare, whereas some public TCRs were detected in many donors. The listing of 150 to 200 TCR beta chains classed them as cytomegalovirus-associated.

The ends were cut back, 0 bases at V and 5 bases at J, with 15 bases in the middle. This CDR3 has 15 amino acids. Germline V CDR1 and CDR2: SGHRS, YFSETQ. The protocol was immunoSEQ multiplex PCR, while the TCRdb copy is restricted to in-frame clones and leaves out a portion. This sample has under 300,000 clones, with around 86% found just once. With regard to this clone: Its antigen is not known.

This rearrangement joins TRBV5-1 to TRBJ2-7, with D perhaps TRBD1 (5 bases). The sequence derives from a woman under 30 in good health and CMV-seronegative. Source material: PBMCs. The CDR3: CASSLAGQGSHEQYF. The CDR3 DNA reads as TGCGCCAGCAGCTTGGCCGGCCAGGGTTCACACGAGCAGTACTTC.